Listed below are T cell receptor beta chains from one sample, sequenced in a study of T cell repertoires in cytomegalovirus infection. From the reads, TCRdb called clonotypes with MiXCR, one entry per CDR3 protein. Of 680,000 or so distinct CDR3 sequences detected, around a third appear once; the ten largest clones hold about 18%. Their antigens remain unidentified. Sequences were derived from cultured PBMCs, sampled from culture after CMV antigen stimulation. The origin of the receptors is a human donor in good health (CMV status not recorded). Some clones in this sample may be carry-over from other donors' samples. Each CDR3 is given with its conserved first and last residue. Size is stated for part of the rows, as once, few or many counts, or as a class when the clone is expanded.

len	v_gene	abundance	CDR3aa
15	TRBV18	NA	CASSPGTGSTYEQYF
15	TRBV18	few	CASSTSGASNQPQHF
11	TRBV20-1	NA	CSGAPGNIQYF
15	TRBV12-3/TRBV12-4	few	CASSPVGGGSYEQFF
13	TRBV7-9	NA	CASTLAGAGELFF
15	TRBV27	NA	CASSLIQSNTGELFF
12	TRBV20-1	NA	CSAPSPNSPLHF
14	TRBV7-2	NA	CASSRIWGNTEAFF
11	TRBV12-3/TRBV12-4	few	CASVVGDTQYF
16	TRBV6-6	few	CASSYSQGGDQETQYF
16	TRBV7-6	many	CASSSRVAETGNEQFF
16	TRBV6-6	NA	CASSYPGGFGTDTQYF
17	TRBV5-6	NA	CASSLSRDRGLSTEAFF
18	TRBV19	few	CASSIDRASGPGTHEQFF
12	TRBV2	few	CATNRDPGELFF
16	TRBV12-3/TRBV12-4	few	CASKGSWPHFADTQYF
13	TRBV2	few	CASSDWSQETQYF
17	TRBV12-3/TRBV12-4	NA	CASSLSGRGRGSYEQYF
17	TRBV12-3/TRBV12-4	NA	CASSSSRVIHDNSPLHF
14	TRBV6-6	NA	CASGRGALHTEAFF
14	TRBV6-2/TRBV6-3	NA	CASSYSIRTGELFF
14	TRBV29-1	once	CSVVTGTKFPEAFF
14	TRBV7-2	NA	CASSLSRADYGYTF
13	TRBV7-2	few	CASSSQGRSGKFF
16	TRBV7-2	few	CASSLAMAGGRAEAFF
18	TRBV5-4	NA	CASSLSLAGVPSGNTIYF
13	TRBV7-9	many	CASTPRERDTQYF
13	TRBV7-9	few	CASSPNSDYEQYF
16	TRBV7-2	NA	CASSLVGTGGGYGYTF
17	TRBV4-3	NA	CASSQGSGQGGYNEQFF
17	TRBV5-4	NA	CASSLVDSTFYNSPLHF
13	TRBV6-5	NA	CASSFGPGTGYTF
15	TRBV2	NA	CASSAVGRMNTEAFF
14	TRBV6-5	NA	CASSSQGDDEKLFF
14	TRBV7-9	NA	CASSLSWKPMGYTF
14	TRBV10-1	NA	CASSESIAGETQYF
16	TRBV5-1	NA	CASSFASGPSTDTQYF
17	TRBV7-8	many	CASSLALGWSSYNEQFF
16	TRBV7-6	NA	CASSWVAGPGGNEQFF
15	TRBV10-3	NA	CAISGLAGHNNEQFF
16	TRBV15	NA	CATSKNSGGSAYEQYF
15	TRBV20-1	NA	CSAKKPRDISTEAFF
12	TRBV6-6	NA	CASTGTITEAFF
15	TRBV12-3/TRBV12-4	few	CASSFKPLGADTQYF
17	TRBV5-1	NA	CASTRGRSGFENTEAFF
15	TRBV7-2	many	CASSVSGRSYNEQFF
14	TRBV2	NA	CASVLERDTDTQYF
14	TRBV27	NA	CASSPQGVYNEQFF
13	TRBV6-1	few	CASRETGNEKLFF